One and the same sample provided the 18 T cell receptor beta chains below, sequenced in a study of technical replicates of blood from a few donors. The data were produced by immunoSEQ multiplex PCR, yet TCRdb's version contains in-frame clones alone and is incomplete. The table shows under 100,000 clones, with 85% to 95% occurring only once. Specimen: T cells isolated from PBMCs. These receptors were taken from a human donor in good health.

This clone was detected once. The chain employs TRBV6-5 and TRBJ1-1; D call uncertain. V lost 2 bases and J lost 11, with 9 bases in between. Germline CDR1 is MNHEY and CDR2 is SVGAGI. The CDR3 length is 11 residues. The CDR3 region has the DNA TGTGCCAGCAGTTACGGCCCTTGGGCTTTCTTT. Translation gives CASSYGPWAFF.

The chain couples TRBV6-5 to TRBJ1-2, with no clear D. The CDR3 consists of 11 residues. V was trimmed by 6 bases and J by 8 bases, leaving 10 bases between them. Germline V gene sequence: CDR1 MNHEY, CDR2 SVGAGI. The CDR3 DNA reads TGTGCCAGCAGCTCCCTGTTAGGCTACACCTTC. As protein: CASSSLLGYTF.

V gene TRBV5-4 combines with J gene TRBJ2-7; possible D gene TRBD2, 5 bases. Germline CDR1 reads SGHNT; CDR2 reads YYREEE (reference sequence). The CDR3 extends over 13 amino acids. V gave up 0 bases and J gave up 5 bases, with 9 bases separating them. CDR3 loop: CASSLDTEDEQYF. CDR3 sequence (DNA): TGTGCCAGCAGCTTGGATACGGAGGACGAGCAGTACTTC.

V is TRBV11-3 and J is TRBJ2-2; D is unresolved. Trimming pared 3 bases from V and 6 bases from J, leaving 14 bases between. CDR3 length: 15 amino acids. CDR1 and CDR2 from the germline V gene are SGHNT and YENEEA. DNA of the CDR3: TGTGCCAGCAGCTTTCTACAGCCCTCTCCCGGGGAGCTGTTTTTT. Protein sequence: CASSFLQPSPGELFF.

V and J are TRBV2 and TRBJ2-5; maybe TRBD1 (6 bases). The CDR3 runs 13 residues. Trimming pared 5 bases from V and 4 bases from J, leaving 11 bases between. Germline loops: CDR1 SNHLY, CDR2 FYNNEI. For the CDR3, the DNA is TGTGCCAGCAGTCCTCAGGGGCGAGAGACCCAGTACTTC. This translates into CASSPQGRETQYF.

The CDR3 is CASSIASQGANEKLFF. The CDR3 DNA follows: TGTGCCAGTAGTATAGCGAGCCAGGGGGCTAATGAAAAACTGTTTTTT. The chain carries TRBV19 and TRBJ1-4, with 7 bases fitting TRBD1. The CDR3 runs 16 residues. CDR1 is LNHDA, CDR2 SQIVND, per germline (reference sequence). The V and J ends lost 1 base and 3 bases, in that order; junction bases with no gene match: 5.

V gene TRBV5-1 combines with J gene TRBJ2-7; TRBD1 might be the D (6 bases). V was clipped by 0 bases and J by 0 bases, with 10 bases between them. The CDR3 covers 15 residues. Germline V gene lookup returns CDR1 SGHRS and CDR2 YFSETQ. The CDR3 coding sequence is TGCGCCAGCAGCTTGGCCGGGGACAACTCCTACGAGCAGTACTTC. This translates into CASSLAGDNSYEQYF.

The chain employs TRBV19 and TRBJ1-2, with TRBD1 identical over 8 bases. CDR1 and CDR2 (germline): LNHDA, SQIVND (reference sequence). This CDR3 region has 15 residues. V was pared by 6 bases and J by 4 bases, with 10 bases of the junction left unmatched. The CDR3 loop is CASRTWTGKAYGYTF. DNA for the CDR3: TGTGCCAGTAGGACATGGACAGGGAAGGCCTATGGCTACACCTTC.

This clone was picked up one time. The gene calls are TRBV6-1 and TRBJ2-4; TRBD2 is a possible D gene (6 bases). The CDR3 length is 15 residues. The germline gives CDR1 MNHNS, CDR2 SASEGT. Trimming cost V 2 bases and J 8 bases, with 16 bases left between them. CDR3 in amino acids: CASSESPGAVHIQYF. The CDR3 DNA sequence: TGTGCCAGCAGTGAATCCCCGGGAGCGGTTCACATTCAGTACTTC.

In its sample, this clone was seen once. The chain uses TRBV10-1 and TRBJ2-5, with 7 bases aligning to TRBD2. Looked up from germline, CDR1 is WNHNN and CDR2 is SYGVQD (reference sequence). The junction had 2 bases not matched to a gene; V was cut back by 6 bases and J by 1 base. The CDR3 loop spans 13 amino acids. The CDR3 loop reads CASRPSGQETQYF. The CDR3 DNA reads as TGCGCCAGCAGACCTAGCGGCCAAGAGACCCAGTACTTC.

The CDR3 reads CASRDRGSYEQYF. In DNA form, the CDR3 reads TGTGCCAGCAGAGACAGGGGATCCTACGAGCAGTACTTC. V usage is TRBV2 and J usage is TRBJ2-7; 8 positions match TRBD1. The V gene's germline CDR1 is SNHLY and CDR2 FYNNEI. The CDR3 runs to 13 residues. The J segment lost 1 base and the V segment lost 6 bases, leaving 2 bases of the junction unmatched.

V gene TRBV29-1 combines with J gene TRBJ1-2; D is unclear. Trimming cost V 3 bases and J 1 base, with 21 bases left between them. Germline V gene sequence: CDR1 SQVTM, CDR2 ANQGSEA. The CDR3 runs to 17 residues. DNA of the CDR3: TGCAGCGTTGAGAGAGTCATTGGAGGGCGCAATAACTATGGCTACACCTTC. Its protein is CSVERVIGGRNNYGYTF.

This rearrangement joins TRBV23-1 to TRBJ2-7, with D possibly matching TRBD2 (6 bases). TRBV23-1 is designated an ORF whose function remains uncertain. V shed 8 bases and J shed 4 bases, with 30 bases lying between them. The CDR3 contains 18 residues. CDR3 nucleotides: TGCGCCAGCCCTCCGGGACCTCCCAGGGTGGCTAGCGTTTACGAGCAGTACTTC. This translates into CASPPGPPRVASVYEQYF.

The CDR3 loop reads CASSRATESYEQYF. The CDR3 bases are TGTGCCAGCTCACGAGCAACAGAGTCCTACGAGCAGTACTTC. The J gene is TRBJ2-7, the V gene TRBV18; D is uncertain. V shed 4 bases and J shed 1 base, with 11 bases lying between them. CDR3 length equals 14 residues. Germline lookup yields CDR1 KGHSH and CDR2 LQKENI.

This clone was seen only a few times. This chain joins TRBV2 and TRBJ2-3; D call uncertain. Germline V CDR1 and CDR2: SNHLY, FYNNEI. Deletions cut 3 bases from V and 0 bases from J, with 4 bases between. CDR3 size: 13 residues. DNA of the CDR3: TGTGCCAGCAGTGACCCTAGCACAGATACGCAGTATTTT. Translated: CASSDPSTDTQYF.

In its sample, this clone was seen a few times. This chain joins TRBV19 and TRBJ1-5; a possible D gene is TRBD1 (5 bases). This CDR3 is 16 amino acids long. Germline CDR1 LNHDA, CDR2 SQIVND (reference sequence). Between the trimmed V and J ends, which lost 8 bases and 0 bases, there was a span of 17 bases. CDR3 sequence: CASYGGIGHSNQPQHF. Here the CDR3 DNA reads TGTGCCAGTTACGGGGGTATCGGCCATAGCAATCAGCCCCAGCATTTT.

V usage is TRBV16 and J usage is TRBJ2-1; possible D gene TRBD2, 6 bases. The V gene lost 2 bases and the J gene lost 8 bases, with 19 bases spanning the gap. This CDR3 has 16 amino acids. Germline loops: CDR1 KGHSY, CDR2 FQNENV. CDR3 sequence reads: CASSQVEGSGGDEQFF. CDR3 coding DNA: TGTGCCAGCAGCCAAGTGGAGGGGTCAGGTGGGGATGAGCAGTTCTTC.

A word on this clone: Additional DNA sequences in this sample encode the identical CDR3. The V call is TRBV5-1, the J call TRBJ2-3; weak D call: TRBD1 (6 bases). V dropped 0 bases and J dropped 6 bases, with 11 bases sitting between them. Germline V gene data show CDR1 as SGHRS and CDR2 as YFSETQ. The CDR3 spans 14 residues. CDR3 nucleotides: TGCGCCAGCAGCTTGGGGGGGCCACGGGATACGCAGTATTTT. It encodes CASSLGGPRDTQYF.